This T cell receptor (beta chain) was found in a study of T cells after posttransplantation cyclophosphamide. This clone was observed a handful of times. Using immunoSEQ multiplex PCR, the repertoire was profiled, and TCRdb retains in-frame clones only, with some absent. Of over 650 clones in the sample, about 52% were seen once. Treatment was busulfan-fludarabine conditioning, a marrow graft, and cyclophosphamide on days +3 and +4. Deletions cut 11 bases from V and 5 bases from J, with 15 bases between. The CDR3 is made up of 12 amino acids. Germline V gives CDR1 MDHEN, CDR2 SYDVKM. This TCR was sampled from a female patient aged 60 or older who received an allogeneic stem cell transplant from a related donor and was CMV-positive. These T cells may partly come from the graft donor. This chain links TRBV28 with TRBJ2-5; maybe TRBD2 (5 bases). The sequenced sample was CD8+ T cells sorted from blood, obtained after allogeneic stem cell transplant with posttransplant cyclophosphamide. In nucleotides, the CDR3 is TGTGCCGCGAGAGGACTTTCCGAGACCCAGTACTTC. This translates into CAARGLSETQYF.